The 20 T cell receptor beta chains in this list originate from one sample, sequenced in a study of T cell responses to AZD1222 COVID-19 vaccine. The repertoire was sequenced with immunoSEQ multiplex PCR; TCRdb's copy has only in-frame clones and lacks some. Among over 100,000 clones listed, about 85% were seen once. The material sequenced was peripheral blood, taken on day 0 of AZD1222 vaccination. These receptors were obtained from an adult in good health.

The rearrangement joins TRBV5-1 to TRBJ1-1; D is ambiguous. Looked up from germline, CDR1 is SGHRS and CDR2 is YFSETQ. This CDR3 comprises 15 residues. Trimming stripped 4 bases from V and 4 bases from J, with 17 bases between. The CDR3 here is CASSPGPRAPTEAFF. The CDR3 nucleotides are TGCGCCAGCAGCCCGGGCCCGCGTGCCCCCACTGAAGCTTTCTTT.

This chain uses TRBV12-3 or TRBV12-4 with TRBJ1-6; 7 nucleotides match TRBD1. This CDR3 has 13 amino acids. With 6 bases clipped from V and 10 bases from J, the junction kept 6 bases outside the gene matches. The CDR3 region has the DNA TGTGCCAGCAGGCAAGACAGGGAATCACCCCTCCACTTT. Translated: CASRQDRESPLHF.

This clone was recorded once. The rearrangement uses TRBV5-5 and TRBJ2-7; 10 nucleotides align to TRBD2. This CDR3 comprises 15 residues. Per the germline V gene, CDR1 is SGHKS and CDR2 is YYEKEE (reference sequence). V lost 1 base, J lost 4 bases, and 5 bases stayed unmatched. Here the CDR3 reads CASSLTSGDSYEQYF. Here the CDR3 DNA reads TGTGCCAGCAGCTTGACTAGCGGGGATTCTTACGAGCAGTACTTC.

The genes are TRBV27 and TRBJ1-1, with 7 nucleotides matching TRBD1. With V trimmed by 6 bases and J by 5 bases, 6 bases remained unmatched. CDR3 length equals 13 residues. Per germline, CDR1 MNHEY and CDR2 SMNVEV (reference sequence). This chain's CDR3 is CASRRQGGTEAFF. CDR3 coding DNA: TGTGCCAGCAGGAGACAGGGAGGGACTGAAGCTTTCTTT.

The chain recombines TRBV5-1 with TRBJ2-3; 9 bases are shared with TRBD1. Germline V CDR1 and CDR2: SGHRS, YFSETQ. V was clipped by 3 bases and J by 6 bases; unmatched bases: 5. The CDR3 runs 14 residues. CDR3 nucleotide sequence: TGCGCCAGCAGCTCACAGGGGGCCTCGGATACGCAGTATTTT. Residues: CASSSQGASDTQYF.

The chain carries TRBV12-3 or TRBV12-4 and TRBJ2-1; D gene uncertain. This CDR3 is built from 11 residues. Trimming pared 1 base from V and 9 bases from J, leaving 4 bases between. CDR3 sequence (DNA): TGTGCCAGCAGTTTAGGGGGTGAGCAGTTCTTC. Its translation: CASSLGGEQFF.

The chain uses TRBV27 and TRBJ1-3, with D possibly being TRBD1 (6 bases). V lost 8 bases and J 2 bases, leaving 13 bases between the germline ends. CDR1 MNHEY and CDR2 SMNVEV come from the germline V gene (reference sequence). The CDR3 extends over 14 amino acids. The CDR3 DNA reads TGTGCCAGCTCCACAGGGATCACTGGAAACACCATATATTTT. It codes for CASSTGITGNTIYF.

Here the CDR3 DNA reads TGTGCCAGCAGCCGGGATACCTTGAGCTCTGGAAACACCATATATTTT. This gives the protein CASSRDTLSSGNTIYF. V is TRBV7-2 and J is TRBJ1-3; D not resolved. CDR3 size: 16 residues. Looked up from germline, CDR1 is SGHTA and CDR2 is FQGNSA. V was shortened by 5 bases and J by 0 bases, with 14 bases between the two germline ends. The full variable domain, in which reference TRBV7-2 and TRBJ1-3 provide the parts outside the CDR3, is GAGVSQSPSNKVTEKGKDVELRCDPISGHTALYWYRQSLGQGLEFLIYFQGNSAPDKSGLPSDRFSAERTGGSVSTLTIQRTQQEDSAVYLCASSRDTLSSGNTIYFGEGSWLTVV.

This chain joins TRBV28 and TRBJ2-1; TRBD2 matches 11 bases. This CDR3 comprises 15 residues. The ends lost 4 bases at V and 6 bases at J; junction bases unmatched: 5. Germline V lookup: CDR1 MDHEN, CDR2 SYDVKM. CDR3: CASSSLSGRANEQFF. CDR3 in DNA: TGTGCCAGCAGTTCACTTAGCGGGAGGGCCAATGAGCAGTTCTTC.

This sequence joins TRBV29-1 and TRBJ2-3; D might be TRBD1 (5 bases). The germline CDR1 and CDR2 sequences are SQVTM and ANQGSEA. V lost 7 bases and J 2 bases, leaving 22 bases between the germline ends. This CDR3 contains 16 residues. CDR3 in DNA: TGCAGCGCGGAAATGGGGCAGGCCGTATCCACAGATACGCAGTATTTT. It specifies CSAEMGQAVSTDTQYF.

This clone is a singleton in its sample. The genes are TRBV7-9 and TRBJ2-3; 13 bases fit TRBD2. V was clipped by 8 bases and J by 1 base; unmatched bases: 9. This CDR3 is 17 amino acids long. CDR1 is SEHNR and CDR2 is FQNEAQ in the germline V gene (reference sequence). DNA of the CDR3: TGTGCCAGCCATGGACAGGGGACTAGCGGGGGCACAGATACGCAGTATTTT. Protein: CASHGQGTSGGTDTQYF. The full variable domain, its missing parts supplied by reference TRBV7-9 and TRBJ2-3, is DTGVSQNPRHKITKRGQNVTFRCDPISEHNRLYWYRQTLGQGPEFLTYFQNEAQLEKSRLLSDRFSAERPKGSFSTLEIQRTEQGDSAMYLCASHGQGTSGGTDTQYFGPGTRLTVL.

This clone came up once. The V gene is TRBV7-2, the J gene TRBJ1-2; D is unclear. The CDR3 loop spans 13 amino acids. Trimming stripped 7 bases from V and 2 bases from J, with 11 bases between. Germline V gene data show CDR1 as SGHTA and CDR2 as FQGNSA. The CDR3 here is CASTPNPNYGYTF. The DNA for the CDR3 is TGTGCCAGCACCCCCAACCCGAACTATGGCTACACCTTC.

CDR3 nucleotide sequence: TGTGCCAGCAGCCATTCAGGGACGGGCTATGGCTACACCTTC. This sequence encodes CASSHSGTGYGYTF. V is TRBV3-1 (or the pseudogene TRBV3-2) and J is TRBJ1-2; TRBD1 might be the D (5 bases). The CDR3 sequence is 14 residues long. Germline CDR1 reads LGHDT; CDR2 reads YNNKEL (reference sequence). The ends were cut back, 3 bases at V and 4 bases at J, with 12 bases in the middle.

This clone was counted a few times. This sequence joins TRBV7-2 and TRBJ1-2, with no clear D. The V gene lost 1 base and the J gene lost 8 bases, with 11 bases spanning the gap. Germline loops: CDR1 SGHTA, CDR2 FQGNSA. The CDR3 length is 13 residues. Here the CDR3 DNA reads TGTGCCAGCAGCTTAGGGGTTATTGACGGCTACACCTTC. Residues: CASSLGVIDGYTF.

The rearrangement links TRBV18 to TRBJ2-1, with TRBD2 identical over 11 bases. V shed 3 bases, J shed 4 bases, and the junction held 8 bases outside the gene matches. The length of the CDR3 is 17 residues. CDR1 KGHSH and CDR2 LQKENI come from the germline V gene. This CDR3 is CASSPSKGTSGYNEQFF. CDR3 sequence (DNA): TGTGCCAGCTCACCGTCGAAGGGGACTAGCGGATACAATGAGCAGTTCTTC.

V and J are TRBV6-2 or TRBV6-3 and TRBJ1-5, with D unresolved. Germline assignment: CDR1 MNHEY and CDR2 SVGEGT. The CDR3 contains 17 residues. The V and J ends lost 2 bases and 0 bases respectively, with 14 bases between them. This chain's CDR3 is CASSYRPRINSNQPQHF. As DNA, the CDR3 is TGTGCCAGCAGTTACCGACCCCGGATTAATAGCAATCAGCCCCAGCATTTT.

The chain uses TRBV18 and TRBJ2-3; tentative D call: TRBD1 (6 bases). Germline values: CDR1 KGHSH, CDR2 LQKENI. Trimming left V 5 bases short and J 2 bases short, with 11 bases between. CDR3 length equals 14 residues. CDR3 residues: CASSFQGPTDTQYF. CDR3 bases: TGTGCCAGCTCATTTCAGGGGCCCACAGATACGCAGTATTTT.

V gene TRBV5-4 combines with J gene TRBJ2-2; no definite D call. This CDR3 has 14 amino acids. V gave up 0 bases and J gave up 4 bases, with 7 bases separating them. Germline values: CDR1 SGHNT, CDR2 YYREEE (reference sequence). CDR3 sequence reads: CASSLGTVTGELFF. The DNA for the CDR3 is TGTGCCAGCAGCTTGGGTACCGTCACCGGGGAGCTGTTTTTT.

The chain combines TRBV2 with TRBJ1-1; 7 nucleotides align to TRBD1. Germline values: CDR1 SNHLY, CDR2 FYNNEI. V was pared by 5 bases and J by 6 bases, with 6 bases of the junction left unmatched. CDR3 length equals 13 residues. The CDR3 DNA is TGTGCCAGCAGTCGCAGGGGGATGGCTGAAGCTTTCTTT. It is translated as CASSRRGMAEAFF. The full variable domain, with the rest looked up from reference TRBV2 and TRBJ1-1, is EPEVTQTPSHQVTQMGQEVILRCVPISNHLYFYWYRQILGQKVEFLVSFYNNEISEKSEIFDDQFSVERPDGSNFTLKIRSTKLEDSAMYFCASSRRGMAEAFFGQGTRLTVV.

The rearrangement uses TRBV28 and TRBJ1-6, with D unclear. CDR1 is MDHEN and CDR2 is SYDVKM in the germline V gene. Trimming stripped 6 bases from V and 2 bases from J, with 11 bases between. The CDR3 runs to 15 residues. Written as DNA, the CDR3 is TGTGCCAGCAGGCTTGGCGGGGCCTATAATTCACCCCTCCACTTT. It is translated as CASRLGGAYNSPLHF.